This T cell receptor beta chain was obtained from a study of blood T cell repertoires in COVID-19. Whole-study context: T cells, B-cell-depleted T cells, or PBMCs supplied cDNA or gDNA.

The assay was immunoSEQ multiplex PCR, and TCRdb's table has in-frame clones only and misses some. Here the sample spans over 45,000 clones, about 81% being singletons. This CDR3 is built from 17 residues. Per the germline V gene, CDR1 is LNHNV and CDR2 is YYDKDF (reference sequence). Trimming at V came to 0 bases and at J to 7 bases, leaving 10 bases not matched to a gene. This TCR derives from a man aged 65 to 79 with active COVID-19. The material sequenced was peripheral blood. V usage is TRBV15 and J usage is TRBJ1-4; 8 nucleotides agree with TRBD1. CDR3 region: CATSRDIQGASSEKLFF. DNA for the CDR3: TGTGCCACCAGCAGAGATATCCAGGGGGCATCCAGTGAAAAACTGTTTTTT.